Presented here are 20 T cell receptor beta chains from one specimen sequenced in a study of breast tumors, draining lymph nodes, adjacent tissues. TCRdb ran MiXCR on the multiplex PCR reads and lists one entry per CDR3 protein. The data hold about 140,000 distinct CDR3 sequences, with approximately 29% observed a single time. Samples came from axillary lymph nodes draining the breast cancer. The sequenced sample was axillary lymph node tissue. The receptors derive from a female donor with breast cancer. Some clones in this sample may be carry-over from other donors' samples.

This clonotype has a count of ten or more. J is TRBJ2-3 and V is TRBV20-1, with D tentatively TRBD1 (7 bases). V lost 3 bases, J lost 1 base, and 11 bases lay in between. There are 14 residues in the CDR3. CDR1 and CDR2 from the germline V gene are DFQATT and SNEGSKA (reference sequence). The CDR3 here is CSASDREGTDTQYF. The DNA of the CDR3 is TGCAGTGCTAGTGACAGGGAGGGCACAGATACGCAGTATTTT.

This clonotype was found many times. The J gene is TRBJ2-2, the V gene TRBV20-1; D may correspond to TRBD1 or TRBD2 (6 bases each). Germline assignment: CDR1 DFQATT and CDR2 SNEGSKA (reference sequence). This CDR3 region has 14 residues. The V end was cut by 4 bases, the J end by 4 bases, with 13 bases between. The CDR3 sequence: CSAIEGGGTGELFF. CDR3 in DNA: TGCAGTGCTATTGAGGGGGGCGGCACCGGGGAGCTGTTTTTT.

This clonotype was recorded at least ten times. V gene TRBV6-4 combines with J gene TRBJ2-1; 9 bases line up with TRBD1. Unmatched junction bases numbered 14, after V lost 0 bases and J lost 8 bases. The CDR3 runs 18 residues. Germline-derived CDR1 and CDR2 are MRHNA and SNTAGT. CDR3: CASSDSIVGDRARDEQFF. The CDR3 coding sequence is TGTGCCAGCAGTGACTCGATCGTGGGGGACAGGGCTCGCGATGAGCAGTTCTTC.

In DNA form, the CDR3 reads TGTGCTAGTGGCCTAGATCCAACCGCAAGCACCTACAATGAGCAGTTCTTC. As protein: CASGLDPTASTYNEQFF. V is TRBV12-5 and J is TRBJ2-1; D unclear. This CDR3 comprises 17 residues. Trimming stripped 6 bases from V and 2 bases from J, with 20 bases between. The germline CDR1 and CDR2 sequences are LGHNT and FRNRAP.

J is TRBJ1-1 and V is TRBV5-1; no reliable D call. Germline loops: CDR1 SGHRS, CDR2 YFSETQ. CDR3 length equals 15 residues. V was pared by 0 bases and J by 1 base, with 10 bases between. CDR3 in amino acids: CASSLEPPRNTEAFF. DNA of the CDR3: TGCGCCAGCAGCTTGGAACCGCCCCGGAACACTGAAGCTTTCTTT.

This clonotype occurred many times. The chain couples TRBV29-1 to TRBJ2-1, with TRBD2 identical over 7 bases. Germline CDR1 SQVTM, CDR2 ANQGSEA. The CDR3 runs to 14 residues. The V segment lost 8 bases and the J segment 7 bases; nucleotides outside the gene matches: 14. The CDR3 loop reads CSSTGEGNWNEQFF. The CDR3 bases are TGCAGCTCAACTGGGGAGGGAAATTGGAATGAGCAGTTCTTC.

In this sample, this clonotype turned up many times. The V call is TRBV12-3 or TRBV12-4, the J call TRBJ2-2; possibly TRBD1 or TRBD2 for D (5 bases each). The CDR3 consists of 14 residues. With 7 bases removed from V and 2 bases from J, the gap between germline ends came to 11 bases. CDR3 sequence: CASTLRGNTGELFF. The CDR3, as DNA: TGTGCCAGCACCTTGAGGGGAAACACCGGGGAGCTGTTTTTT.

The rearrangement links TRBV20-1 to TRBJ1-4; no firm D call. This CDR3 contains 16 residues. Germline lookup yields CDR1 DFQATT and CDR2 SNEGSKA (reference sequence). V lost 5 bases and J 0 bases, leaving 16 bases between the germline ends. CDR3 nucleotide sequence: TGCAGTGCTCGAAGGACCGGATCCCCAACTAATGAAAAACTGTTTTTT. It translates to CSARRTGSPTNEKLFF.

This chain joins TRBV10-1 and TRBJ1-2, with D unclear. The germline V and J ends were trimmed by 8 bases and 8 bases, with 18 bases remaining between them. This CDR3 spans 13 amino acids. Germline values: CDR1 WNHNN, CDR2 SYGVQD (reference sequence). CDR3 bases: TGCGCCAGCTCTAGGCCTGGTTCGAGGGGCTACACCTTC. It specifies CASSRPGSRGYTF.

This clonotype was recorded at least ten times. This rearrangement joins TRBV18 to TRBJ2-5; TRBD2 aligns across 12 bases. This CDR3 has 16 residues. Trimming at V came to 0 bases and at J to 6 bases, leaving 5 bases not matched to a gene. Germline V lookup: CDR1 KGHSH, CDR2 LQKENI. CDR3 DNA sequence: TGTGCCAGCTCACCACCGTCTAGCGGGGGGGCGAAGACCCAGTACTTC. Protein product: CASSPPSSGGAKTQYF.

The sample holds many counts of this clonotype. The genes are TRBV19 and TRBJ2-5, with 7 bases matching TRBD2. With V trimmed by 3 bases and J by 4 bases, 2 bases remained unmatched. The CDR3 covers 13 residues. Germline lookup yields CDR1 LNHDA and CDR2 SQIVND (reference sequence). The CDR3 region has the DNA TGTGCCAGTAGTATCCCGGGGGGAGAGACCCAGTACTTC. Amino acids: CASSIPGGETQYF.

This clonotype was picked up many times. The V gene is TRBV7-3, the J gene TRBJ2-1; 10 bases align to TRBD2. This CDR3 region has 14 residues. Per germline, CDR1 SGHTA and CDR2 FQGTGA. V lost 5 bases, J lost 3 bases, and 1 base stayed unmatched. CDR3 sequence: CASSSGGDYNEQFF. DNA of the CDR3: TGTGCCAGCAGCAGCGGGGGGGACTACAATGAGCAGTTCTTC. The whole variable domain, filled in from reference TRBV7-3 and TRBJ2-1, reads GAGVSQTPSNKVTEKGKYVELRCDPISGHTALYWYRQSLGQGPEFLIYFQGTGAADDSGLPNDRFFAVRPEGSVSTLKIQRTERGDSAVYLCASSSGGDYNEQFFGPGTRLTVL.

A remark on this clonotype: Since no conserved phenylalanine or tryptophan closes the CDR3, a read error is the likely cause. The rearrangement uses TRBV7-3 and TRBJ1-6; 7 bases line up with TRBD1. The CDR3 is 15 amino acids. Germline CDR1 reads SGHTA; CDR2 reads FQGTGA. With 4 bases clipped from V and 6 bases from J, the junction kept 6 bases outside the gene matches. CDR3 DNA: TGTGCCAGCAGCTCAGATGCAGGGGGTAATTCACCCCTCCACTGT. This encodes CASSSDAGGNSPLHC.

The V gene is TRBV5-1, the J gene TRBJ1-1; D ambiguous. The CDR3 covers 12 residues. Trimming shortened V by 0 bases and J by 8 bases, and 8 bases separated the two germline ends. Germline loops: CDR1 SGHRS, CDR2 YFSETQ. The CDR3 region is CASSLVPSEAFF. The CDR3 DNA sequence: TGCGCCAGCAGCTTGGTTCCGTCGGAAGCTTTCTTT.

This rearrangement joins TRBV11-3 to TRBJ2-3; 13 bases match TRBD2. Germline V gives CDR1 SGHNT, CDR2 YENEEA. This CDR3 comprises 16 residues. Trimming removed 3 bases from V and 3 bases from J; junction bases left unmatched: 3. The CDR3, as DNA: TGTGCCAGCAGCTTCAGACTAGCGGGGGGAACAGATACGCAGTATTTT. Its translation: CASSFRLAGGTDTQYF. The whole variable domain, remainder taken from reference TRBV11-3 and TRBJ2-3, is EAGVVQSPRYKIIEKKQPVAFWCNPISGHNTLYWYLQNLGQGPELLIRYENEEAVDDSQLPKDRFSAERLKGVDSTLKIQPAELGDSAVYLCASSFRLAGGTDTQYFGPGTRLTVL.

In its sample, this clonotype was seen many times. The chain is built from TRBV19 and TRBJ1-5; unclear D gene. CDR3 length equals 13 residues. V was pared by 6 bases and J by 5 bases, with 11 bases between. Germline V gene sequence: CDR1 LNHDA, CDR2 SQIVND (reference sequence). The CDR3, as DNA: TGTGCCAGTAGAAGGACGTTGGATCAGCCCCAGCATTTT. This encodes CASRRTLDQPQHF.

In this sample, this clonotype turned up a few times. The gene calls are TRBV5-1 and TRBJ2-5, with D perhaps matching TRBD2 (5 bases). V lost 0 bases and J lost 5, with 14 bases in between. CDR1 and CDR2 from the germline V gene are SGHRS and YFSETQ. CDR3 length: 15 amino acids. CDR3 DNA: TGCGCCAGCAGCTTGGCGGCGGGTTTAAACGAGACCCAGTACTTC. This encodes CASSLAAGLNETQYF.

This clonotype was observed a single time. V usage is TRBV9 and J usage is TRBJ2-5; 9 bases align to TRBD2. Germline lookup yields CDR1 SGDLS and CDR2 YYNGEE. This CDR3 region has 15 residues. With V trimmed by 4 bases and J by 13 bases, 17 bases remained unmatched. CDR3 region: CASSSGLARQEAPYF. The CDR3, as DNA: TGTGCCAGCAGCTCCGGACTAGCGAGGCAAGAGGCCCCGTACTTC.

Details on this clonotype: A much larger clone differs from this one at a single base, so this may be a read error. CDR3: CSVSDGNVGAFF. Here the CDR3 DNA reads TGCAGCGTCAGTGACGGAAACGTCGGGGCTTTCTTT. This chain joins TRBV29-1 and TRBJ1-1, with D hard to call. The V end was cut by 6 bases, the J end by 11 bases, with 19 bases between. There are 12 residues in the CDR3. Germline V lookup: CDR1 SQVTM, CDR2 ANQGSEA.

This clonotype was seen repeatedly, ten times or more. The chain recombines TRBV19 with TRBJ1-2, with unresolved D. Trimming cost V 5 bases and J 3 bases, with 4 bases left between them. This CDR3 is 11 amino acids long. Germline CDR1 and CDR2: LNHDA and SQIVND (reference sequence). In DNA form, the CDR3 reads TGTGCCAGTAGTGTGTACTATGGCTACACCTTC. It is translated as CASSVYYGYTF.